This T cell receptor (beta chain) came from a study of shared clonotypes between healthy human individuals. Study-level background: Researchers assigned three CD4 naive, three CD4 memory, two CD8 naive and one CD8 memory plate to each donor.

Whole-study findings and limits: There were few donors, and this limited the genetic and exposure-history diversity represented. Rarefaction exposed incomplete sorted-subset sequencing despite large depth. Memory subsets had estimated richness that was generally smaller than that of naive subsets.

Trimming took 0 bases from V and 3 from J, leaving 9 bases between them. Germline CDR1 reads SGHRS; CDR2 reads YFSETQ. The CDR3 spans 15 residues. Repertoires were generated with immunoSEQ multiplex PCR, while TCRdb's copy carries only in-frame clones and drops some. The repertoire consists of 2 million to 2.5 million clones, with around 93% occurring once and the leading ten covering 0.37%. This clone was recorded once. Its antigen is undetermined. The TCR comes from a man aged 18 to 29 in good health. Some clones in this sample may be carry-over from other donors' samples. The chain employs TRBV5-1 and TRBJ2-2; possible D gene TRBD1, 5 bases. Sequencing was performed on naive CD4+ T cells from PBMCs. Subset denoted: CD45RA+ positively selected. CDR3 nucleotide sequence: TGCGCCAGCAGCTTGGACAGGTCTTACACCGGGGAGCTGTTTTTT. This translates into CASSLDRSYTGELFF. Looking up the rest from reference TRBV5-1 and TRBJ2-2 gives the full variable domain: KAGVTQTPRYLIKTRGQQVTLSCSPISGHRSVSWYQQTPGQGLQFLFEYFSETQRNKGNFPGRFSGRQFSNSRSEMNVSTLELGDSALYLCASSLDRSYTGELFFGEGSRLTVL.